The 10 T cell receptor beta chains below were found in one sample sequenced in a study of T cells in Graves' hyperthyroidism and ophthalmopathy. Regions amplified from RNA transcripts were the TCR beta CDR3 regions. Using the HTBI primer set, a first-round RT-PCR was run on the TCR CDR3. TCRdb called the multiplex PCR reads again in MiXCR, with one record for every CDR3 protein. This sample has more than 500,000 distinct CDR3 sequences; 12% to 15% occur once, and the top ten carry roughly 14%. Sequencing was carried out using blood. All receptors come from a woman between 35 and 50 years old with Graves' hyperthyroidism.

V usage is TRBV6-1 and J usage is TRBJ2-2; D possibly corresponds to TRBD2 (5 bases). From germline, CDR1 is MNHNS and CDR2 SASEGT. The CDR3 length is 16 residues. Trimming removed 2 bases at V and 2 bases at J, with 12 bases between. CDR3 sequence (DNA): TGTGCCAGCAGTGAAAAATGGGGAGCTAACACCGGGGAGCTGTTTTTT. The encoded protein is CASSEKWGANTGELFF.

In its sample, this clonotype was seen once. V gene TRBV7-2 combines with J gene TRBJ2-1; 7 positions match TRBD2. Germline-derived CDR1 and CDR2 are SGHTA and FQGNSA. The CDR3 sequence is 18 residues long. The V gene end was trimmed by 7 bases and the J gene end by 1 base; junction bases not matched to a gene: 16. The CDR3 protein is CASNSSALAAQSYNEQFF. In nucleotides, the CDR3 is TGTGCCAGCAACTCCTCGGCGCTAGCGGCACAATCCTACAATGAGCAGTTCTTC. The complete variable domain, with remaining parts taken from reference TRBV7-2 and TRBJ2-1, reads GAGVSQSPSNKVTEKGKDVELRCDPISGHTALYWYRQSLGQGLEFLIYFQGNSAPDKSGLPSDRFSAERTGGSVSTLTIQRTQQEDSAVYLCASNSSALAAQSYNEQFFGPGTRLTVL.

In its sample, this clonotype was seen many times. The chain recombines TRBV15 with TRBJ1-2; possible D gene TRBD1, 5 bases. CDR3 length equals 16 residues. The V gene's germline CDR1 is LNHNV and CDR2 YYDKDF (reference sequence). The V end lost 0 bases, the J end lost 1 base, and 12 bases lay between the germline ends. CDR3 in DNA: TGTGCCACCAGCAGAGAGAAGACAGAGATTAACTATGGCTACACCTTC. Its protein is CATSREKTEINYGYTF.

This clonotype showed up just a few times. This chain joins TRBV7-6 and TRBJ2-3; the match to TRBD1 covers 9 bases. The V segment lost 5 bases and the J segment 6 bases; nucleotides outside the gene matches: 6. Per germline, CDR1 SGHVS and CDR2 FNYEAQ. This CDR3 has 14 residues. The CDR3 sequence is CASSNTGGRDTQYF. In DNA, the CDR3 is TGTGCCAGCAGCAACACAGGGGGCAGGGATACGCAGTATTTT.

The chain has TRBV3-1 and TRBJ1-6; TRBD1 is a possible D gene (6 bases). CDR3 length equals 13 residues. CDR1 is LGHDT, CDR2 YNNKEL, per germline (reference sequence). Trimming took 10 bases from V and 7 from J, leaving 14 bases between them. In DNA form, the CDR3 reads TGTGCCACCGGCCGGGGGCAAAATTCACCCCTCCACTTT. It translates to CATGRGQNSPLHF. Full variable domain (missing parts from reference TRBV3-1 and TRBJ1-6): DTAVSQTPKYLVTQMGNDKSIKCEQNLGHDTMYWYKQDSKKFLKIMFSYNNKELIINETVPNRFSPKSPDKAHLNLHINSLELGDSAVYFCATGRGQNSPLHFGNGTRLTVT.

Ten or more counts support this clonotype. The chain links TRBV28 to TRBJ2-2; D gene uncertain. Germline lookup yields CDR1 MDHEN and CDR2 SYDVKM. The germline V and J ends were trimmed by 5 bases and 0 bases, with 10 bases remaining between them. This CDR3 is 15 amino acids long. The CDR3 loop reads CASSRLETNTGELFF. The CDR3 DNA reads as TGTGCCAGCAGTCGGCTAGAAACGAACACCGGGGAGCTGTTTTTT.

In its sample, this clonotype was seen many times. The chain recombines TRBV18 with TRBJ2-3; D remains unclear. CDR1 KGHSH and CDR2 LQKENI come from the germline V gene. With 5 bases removed from V and 1 base from J, the gap between germline ends came to 10 bases. The CDR3 sequence is 14 residues long. DNA of the CDR3: TGTGCCAGCTCATGGTCAGCGCGCACAGATACGCAGTATTTT. Amino acid sequence: CASSWSARTDTQYF.

This clonotype was seen repeatedly, ten times or more. V and J are TRBV2 and TRBJ1-2; 7 bases match TRBD1. Germline trimming cut 1 base from V and 5 bases from J; bases unmatched to any gene: 7. The CDR3 is 15 residues long. Germline assignment: CDR1 SNHLY and CDR2 FYNNEI. The CDR3 protein is CASSEDDREKYGYTF. CDR3 nucleotides: TGTGCCAGCAGTGAAGACGACAGGGAGAAATATGGCTACACCTTC.

Many counts were recorded for this clonotype. The J gene is TRBJ2-3, the V gene TRBV7-2; D possibly corresponds to TRBD2 (6 bases). CDR3 length: 15 amino acids. Trimming removed 3 bases from V and 2 bases from J, with 12 bases in between. Germline CDR1 reads SGHTA; CDR2 reads FQGNSA. CDR3 amino acids: CASSLGGRLTDTQYF. The CDR3 nucleotides are TGTGCCAGCAGCTTGGGAGGTCGCCTCACAGATACGCAGTATTTT.

This clonotype was found many times. The chain is built from TRBV20-1 and TRBJ2-3; D is ambiguous. Trimming left V 3 bases short and J 1 base short, with 8 bases between. CDR3 length equals 13 residues. Looked up from germline, CDR1 is DFQATT and CDR2 is SNEGSKA (reference sequence). The CDR3 DNA reads TGCAGTGCTAGTATATGGGGCACAGATACGCAGTATTTT. Protein sequence: CSASIWGTDTQYF.